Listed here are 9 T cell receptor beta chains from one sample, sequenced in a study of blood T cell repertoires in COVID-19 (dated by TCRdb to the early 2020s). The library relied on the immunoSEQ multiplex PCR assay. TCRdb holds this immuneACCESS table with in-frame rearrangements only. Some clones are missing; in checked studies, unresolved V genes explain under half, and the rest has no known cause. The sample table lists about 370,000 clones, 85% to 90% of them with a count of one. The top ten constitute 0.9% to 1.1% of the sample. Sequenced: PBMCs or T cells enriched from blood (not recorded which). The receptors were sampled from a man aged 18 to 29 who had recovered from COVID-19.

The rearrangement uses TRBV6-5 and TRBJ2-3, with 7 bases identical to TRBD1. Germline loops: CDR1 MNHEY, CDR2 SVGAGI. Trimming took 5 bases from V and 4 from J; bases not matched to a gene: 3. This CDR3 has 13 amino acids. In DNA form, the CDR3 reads TGTGCCAGCAGTCCGGGACAGTCAGATACGCAGTATTTT. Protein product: CASSPGQSDTQYF.

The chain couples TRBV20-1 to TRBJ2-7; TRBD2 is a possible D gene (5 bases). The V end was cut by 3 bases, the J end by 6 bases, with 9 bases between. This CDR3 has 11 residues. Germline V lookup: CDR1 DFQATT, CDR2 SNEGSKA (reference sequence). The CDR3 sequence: CSASKGAEQYF. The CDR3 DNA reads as TGCAGTGCTAGCAAGGGAGCCGAGCAGTACTTC.

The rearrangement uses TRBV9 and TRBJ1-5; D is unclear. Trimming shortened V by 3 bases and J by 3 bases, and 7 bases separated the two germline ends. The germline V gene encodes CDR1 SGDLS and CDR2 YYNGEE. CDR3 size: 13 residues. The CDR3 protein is CASSAQNNQPQHF. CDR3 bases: TGTGCCAGCAGCGCACAGAACAATCAGCCCCAGCATTTT.

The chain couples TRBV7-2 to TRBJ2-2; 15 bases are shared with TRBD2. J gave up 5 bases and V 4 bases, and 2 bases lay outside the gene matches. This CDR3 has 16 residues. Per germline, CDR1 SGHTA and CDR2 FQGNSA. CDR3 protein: CASSSGTSGRTGELFF. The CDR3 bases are TGTGCCAGCAGCTCCGGGACTAGCGGGAGGACCGGGGAGCTGTTTTTT. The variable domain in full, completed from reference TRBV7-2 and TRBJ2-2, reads GAGVSQSPSNKVTEKGKDVELRCDPISGHTALYWYRQSLGQGLEFLIYFQGNSAPDKSGLPSDRFSAERTGGSVSTLTIQRTQQEDSAVYLCASSSGTSGRTGELFFGEGSRLTVL.

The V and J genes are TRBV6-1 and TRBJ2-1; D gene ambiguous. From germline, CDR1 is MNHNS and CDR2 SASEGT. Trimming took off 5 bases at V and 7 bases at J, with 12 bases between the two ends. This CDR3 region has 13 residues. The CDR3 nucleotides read TGTGCCAGCAGTTCCCAAGCGAGGAATGAGCAGTTCTTC. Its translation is CASSSQARNEQFF.

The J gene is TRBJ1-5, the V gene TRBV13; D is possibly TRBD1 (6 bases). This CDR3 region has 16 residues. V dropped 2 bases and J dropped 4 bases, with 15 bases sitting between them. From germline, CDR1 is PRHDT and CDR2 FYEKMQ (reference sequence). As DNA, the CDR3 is TGTGCCAGCAGCTTACGTCGCAGGGGAAATAATCAGCCCCAGCATTTT. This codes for CASSLRRRGNNQPQHF. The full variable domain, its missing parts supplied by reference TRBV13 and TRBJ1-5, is AAGVIQSPRHLIKEKRETATLKCYPIPRHDTVYWYQQGPGQDPQFLISFYEKMQSDKGSIPDRFSAQQFSDYHSELNMSSLELGDSALYFCASSLRRRGNNQPQHFGDGTRLSIL.

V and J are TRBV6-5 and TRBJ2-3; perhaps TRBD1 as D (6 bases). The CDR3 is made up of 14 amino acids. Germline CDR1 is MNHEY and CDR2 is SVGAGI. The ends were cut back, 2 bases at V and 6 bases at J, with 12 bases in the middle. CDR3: CASSYQGSGDTQYF. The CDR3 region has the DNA TGTGCCAGCAGTTACCAGGGGTCGGGCGATACGCAGTATTTT.

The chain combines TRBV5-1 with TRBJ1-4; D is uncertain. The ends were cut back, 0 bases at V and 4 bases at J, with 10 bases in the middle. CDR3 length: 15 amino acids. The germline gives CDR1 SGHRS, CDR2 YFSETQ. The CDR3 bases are TGCGCCAGCAGCTTGGTGGGCATTGGTAATGAAAAACTGTTTTTT. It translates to CASSLVGIGNEKLFF.

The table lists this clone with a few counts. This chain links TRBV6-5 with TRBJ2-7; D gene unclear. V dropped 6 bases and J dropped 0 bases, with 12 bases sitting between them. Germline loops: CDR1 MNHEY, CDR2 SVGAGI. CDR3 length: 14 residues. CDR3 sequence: CASRGSQPSYEQYF. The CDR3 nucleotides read TGTGCCAGCAGAGGATCACAGCCCTCCTACGAGCAGTACTTC.